The following is a T cell receptor beta chain sequence with its context. Its antigen is undetermined. This entry belongs to a study of memory CD4+ T cells and cytomegalovirus serostatus. Study-wide findings and caveats: CMV serostatus prediction reached median AUC approximately 0.95, or 0.91 with US-trained model.

Looked up from germline, CDR1 is WSHSY and CDR2 is SAAADI. The V gene lost 3 bases and the J gene lost 0 bases, with 17 bases spanning the gap. The CDR3 sequence is 17 residues long. The sort gate was single viable CD3+CD4+CD8-CD45RO+ cells for memory CD4+ T cells. Sequencing used immunoSEQ multiplex PCR; TCRdb keeps in-frame clones, though not all of them. The repertoire holds approximately 51,000 clones, with around 76% as singletons. This rearrangement joins TRBV10-2 to TRBJ1-1; a possible D gene is TRBD1 (6 bases). This clonotype originated in an adult in good health and CMV-seropositive. Sequenced: memory CD4+ T cells from blood. CDR3 region: CASSERMGAGMNTEAFF. The DNA for the CDR3 is TGCGCCAGCAGTGAACGTATGGGGGCGGGGATGAACACTGAAGCTTTCTTT.